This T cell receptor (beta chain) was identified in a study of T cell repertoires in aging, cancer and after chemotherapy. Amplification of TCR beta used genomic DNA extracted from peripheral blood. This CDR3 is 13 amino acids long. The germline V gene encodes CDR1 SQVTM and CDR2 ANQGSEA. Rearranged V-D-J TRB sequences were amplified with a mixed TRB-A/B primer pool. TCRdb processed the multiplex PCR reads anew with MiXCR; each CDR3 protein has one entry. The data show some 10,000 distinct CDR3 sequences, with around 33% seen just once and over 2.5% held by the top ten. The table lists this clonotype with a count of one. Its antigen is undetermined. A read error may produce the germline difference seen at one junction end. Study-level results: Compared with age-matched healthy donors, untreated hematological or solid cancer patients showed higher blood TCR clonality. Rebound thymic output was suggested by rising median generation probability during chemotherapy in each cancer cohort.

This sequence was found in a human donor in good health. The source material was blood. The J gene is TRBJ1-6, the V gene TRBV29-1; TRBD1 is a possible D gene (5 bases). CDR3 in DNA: TGCAGCGTTCTTTGGGGCTACCCCTTCACTGGCCCCTTT. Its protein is CSVLWGYPFTGPF.